This T cell receptor beta chain was documented in a study of blood T cell repertoires in COVID-19. The study counted Cohort 3 donors as recovered given two negative PCRs, clearance, or symptom resolution. Using immunoSEQ multiplex PCR, the repertoire was profiled, and TCRdb retains in-frame clones only, with some absent. This table has under 200,000 clones, approximately 88% appearing once. With V trimmed by 1 base and J by 0 bases, 1 base remained unmatched. The CDR3 is made up of 15 amino acids. The germline CDR1 and CDR2 sequences are SGHNT and YYREEE (reference sequence). The V call is TRBV5-4, the J call TRBJ2-1, with TRBD2 matching over 7 bases. The clonotype originates from an older woman who had recovered from COVID-19. The sample was PBMCs or T cells enriched from blood (not recorded which). CDR3 amino acids: CASSLRTSSYNEQFF. The CDR3 DNA is TGTGCCAGCAGCTTGCGGACTAGCTCCTACAATGAGCAGTTCTTC.